This entry lists 13 T cell receptor beta chains sequenced from one sample in a study of blood T cell repertoires in COVID-19. Here immunoSEQ multiplex PCR was the method, and the copy in TCRdb shows in-frame clones only, minus some. The sample includes about 400,000 clones, around nine tenths of them seen just once. The sequenced sample consisted of peripheral blood. These receptors were obtained from a human donor in a cohort sampled during active COVID-19.

Of note for this clone: This sample includes further DNA sequences coding for the same CDR3. The rearrangement links TRBV19 to TRBJ1-4; D gene uncertain. This CDR3 comprises 13 residues. V gave up 3 bases and J gave up 5 bases, with 7 bases separating them. CDR1 and CDR2 (germline): LNHDA, SQIVND (reference sequence). This CDR3 reads CASSMGVNEKLFF. The CDR3 DNA reads as TGTGCCAGTAGTATGGGAGTCAATGAAAAACTGTTTTTT.

CDR3 region: CASSEVQGGTQYF. CDR3 nucleotides: TGTGCCAGCAGTGAGGTACAGGGTGGGACCCAGTACTTC. The rearrangement joins TRBV2 to TRBJ2-5; D perhaps matches TRBD1 (6 bases). CDR1 is SNHLY, CDR2 FYNNEI, per germline. The V gene lost 3 bases and the J gene lost 7 bases, with 12 bases spanning the gap. This CDR3 has 13 residues.

The CDR3 region has the DNA TGTGCCAATTCAATGGGTCCACAGGCCCCCTACGAGCAGTACTTC. Its protein is CANSMGPQAPYEQYF. V is TRBV2 and J is TRBJ2-7, with D maybe TRBD1 (5 bases). CDR3 length: 15 amino acids. Germline V CDR1 and CDR2: SNHLY, FYNNEI. Trimming removed 10 bases from V and 2 bases from J, with 21 bases in between.

Turning to this clone: One end of the junction varies from germline; a read error may be responsible. The chain carries TRBV19 and TRBJ2-7, with 9 bases aligning to TRBD2. This CDR3 contains 14 residues. Germline values: CDR1 LNHDA, CDR2 SQIVND (reference sequence). The CDR3, as DNA: TGTGCCAGTAGTATAGACCTAGCGGGGCTCCCCCTGGACTTC. Its protein is CASSIDLAGLPLDF.

A remark on this clone: Other DNA sequences of this sample code for an identical CDR3. The chain couples TRBV19 to TRBJ1-1, with D unclear. The CDR3 is 13 residues long. Deletions cut 6 bases from V and 0 bases from J, with 8 bases between. Per germline, CDR1 LNHDA and CDR2 SQIVND (reference sequence). The CDR3 here is CASRTGMNTEAFF. In nucleotides, the CDR3 is TGTGCCAGTAGGACCGGGATGAACACTGAAGCTTTCTTT.

The chain links TRBV5-1 to TRBJ1-6; D possibly corresponds to TRBD1 (5 bases). This CDR3 contains 15 residues. Deletions cut 3 bases from V and 8 bases from J, with 15 bases between. From germline, CDR1 is SGHRS and CDR2 YFSETQ. The CDR3 protein is CASSWKGAPYSPLHF. CDR3 bases: TGCGCCAGCAGCTGGAAAGGGGCGCCGTATTCACCCCTCCACTTT. The full variable domain, with the rest looked up from reference TRBV5-1 and TRBJ1-6, is KAGVTQTPRYLIKTRGQQVTLSCSPISGHRSVSWYQQTPGQGLQFLFEYFSETQRNKGNFPGRFSGRQFSNSRSEMNVSTLELGDSALYLCASSWKGAPYSPLHFGNGTRLTVT.

V and J are TRBV5-1 and TRBJ2-5, with 12 bases aligning to TRBD2. The CDR3 sequence is 14 residues long. CDR1 SGHRS and CDR2 YFSETQ come from the germline V gene. V was pared by 9 bases and J by 5 bases, with 8 bases of the junction left unmatched. The CDR3 DNA follows: TGCGCCACCCGACTAGCGGGGGAACGGGAGACCCAGTACTTC. Translated, it gives CATRLAGERETQYF.

The rearrangement joins TRBV5-1 to TRBJ1-2, with a tentative D call TRBD1 (5 bases). The CDR3 spans 14 residues. Germline lookup yields CDR1 SGHRS and CDR2 YFSETQ. Trimming took off 4 bases at V and 4 bases at J, with 14 bases between the two ends. This chain's CDR3 is CASSPEIQVYGYTF. CDR3 DNA: TGCGCCAGCAGCCCAGAGATACAGGTCTATGGCTACACCTTC. Supplemented by reference TRBV5-1 and TRBJ1-2, the full variable domain reads KAGVTQTPRYLIKTRGQQVTLSCSPISGHRSVSWYQQTPGQGLQFLFEYFSETQRNKGNFPGRFSGRQFSNSRSEMNVSTLELGDSALYLCASSPEIQVYGYTFGSGTRLTVV.

The chain uses TRBV9 and TRBJ2-5; 9 nucleotides line up with TRBD2. J was trimmed by 0 bases and V by 4 bases; bases with no gene match: 4. Germline loops: CDR1 SGDLS, CDR2 YYNGEE. The CDR3 is made up of 15 amino acids. The CDR3 sequence is CASSPAGGYQETQYF. The CDR3 region has the DNA TGTGCCAGCAGCCCCGCGGGGGGGTACCAAGAGACCCAGTACTTC.

The genes are TRBV7-2 and TRBJ1-2, with D unclear. The CDR3 contains 16 residues. V gave up 1 base and J gave up 3 bases, with 15 bases separating them. Germline V lookup: CDR1 SGHTA, CDR2 FQGNSA. CDR3 bases: TGTGCCAGCAGCTTAGGACCTCTCATGGAGGACTATGGCTACACCTTC. This codes for CASSLGPLMEDYGYTF.

The chain links TRBV4-1 to TRBJ2-5, with D possibly being TRBD1 (8 bases). The germline V and J ends were trimmed by 0 bases and 5 bases, with 16 bases remaining between them. The CDR3 is 16 residues long. The germline V gene encodes CDR1 MGHRA and CDR2 YSYEKL. CDR3 in DNA: TGCGCCAGCAGCCAAGATGGAACAGGGGGAGGGGAGACCCAGTACTTC. This sequence encodes CASSQDGTGGGETQYF.

The gene calls are TRBV6-5 and TRBJ1-5, with TRBD1 matching over 8 bases. Germline CDR1 and CDR2: MNHEY and SVGAGI. The CDR3 loop spans 15 amino acids. Trimming cost V 6 bases and J 0 bases; bases outside gene matches: 4. Here the CDR3 DNA reads TGTGCCAGCAGCGCCACAGGGGGTAGCAATCAGCCCCAGCATTTT. Amino acid sequence: CASSATGGSNQPQHF.

V gene TRBV15 combines with J gene TRBJ2-1; 7 positions agree with TRBD2. Looked up from germline, CDR1 is LNHNV and CDR2 is YYDKDF (reference sequence). V shed 0 bases, J shed 0 bases, and the junction held 5 bases outside the gene matches. CDR3 length equals 17 residues. This CDR3 reads CATSRDPREASYNEQFF. In nucleotides, the CDR3 is TGTGCCACCAGCAGAGATCCTCGGGAGGCCTCCTACAATGAGCAGTTCTTC.